One sample yielded the 9 T cell receptor beta chains listed below, sequenced in a study of regulatory dendritic cells for organ transplantation. Profiled with immunoSEQ multiplex PCR; TCRdb holds only in-frame clones, not every one. The sample lists 25,000 to 35,000 clones, more than 70% occurring once. Sample: naive CD8+ T cells from blood. Subset here: CD45RA+ naive T cells. These receptors were obtained from a human donor in good health.

This chain uses TRBV4-1 with TRBJ1-1, with D perhaps TRBD1 (5 bases). CDR3 length equals 15 residues. Germline CDR1 and CDR2: MGHRA and YSYEKL. V was clipped by 1 base and J by 2 bases, with 11 bases between them. The CDR3 coding sequence is TGCGCCAGCAGCCAAGGGGCCAGGACAAACACTGAAGCTTTCTTT. Its protein is CASSQGARTNTEAFF.

The chain recombines TRBV4-2 with TRBJ2-7, with TRBD1 matching over 7 bases. With 1 base clipped from V and 1 base from J, the junction kept 7 bases outside the gene matches. Per germline, CDR1 LGHNA and CDR2 YNFKEQ. The CDR3 spans 16 residues. In DNA form, the CDR3 reads TGTGCCAGCAGCCAAGTTCTAACAGGGGCATCCTACGAGCAGTACTTC. Encoded protein: CASSQVLTGASYEQYF.

This CDR3 is CASSYEGRSTDTQYF. For the CDR3, the DNA is TGCGCCAGCAGTTATGAGGGCAGGAGCACAGATACGCAGTATTTT. V usage is TRBV5-1 and J usage is TRBJ2-3; a possible D gene is TRBD2 (5 bases). Trimming pared 5 bases from V and 0 bases from J, leaving 13 bases between. Germline V gene lookup returns CDR1 SGHRS and CDR2 YFSETQ. The CDR3 is made up of 15 amino acids.

The table lists this clone with a few counts. In nucleotides, the CDR3 is TGTGCCAGCAGCAAGGGACAGGAACAAGATCAGCCCCAGCATTTT. Protein: CASSKGQEQDQPQHF. This rearrangement joins TRBV6-6 to TRBJ1-5; 8 nucleotides align to TRBD1. CDR1 and CDR2 (germline): MNHNY, SVGAGI (reference sequence). This CDR3 spans 15 amino acids. Trimming took 6 bases from V and 5 from J; bases not matched to a gene: 9.

The chain recombines TRBV6-5 with TRBJ2-1; 7 positions agree with TRBD2. V shed 2 bases, J shed 5 bases, and the junction held 6 bases outside the gene matches. Germline lookup yields CDR1 MNHEY and CDR2 SVGAGI. The CDR3 has 15 residues. The CDR3 sequence: CASSYGTGLNNEQFF. In DNA, the CDR3 is TGTGCCAGCAGTTACGGGACGGGACTAAACAATGAGCAGTTCTTC.

The V call is TRBV9, the J call TRBJ2-7; D uncertain. Germline loops: CDR1 SGDLS, CDR2 YYNGEE. Trimming removed 2 bases at V and 3 bases at J, with 6 bases between. This CDR3 comprises 12 residues. DNA of the CDR3: TGTGCCAGCAGCGTTAACAACTACGAGCAGTACTTC. It translates to CASSVNNYEQYF. Using reference TRBV9 and TRBJ2-7 for the parts outside the CDR3, the full variable domain is DSGVTQTPKHLITATGQRVTLRCSPRSGDLSVYWYQQSLDQGLQFLIQYYNGEERAKGNILERFSAQQFPDLHSELNLSSLELGDSALYFCASSVNNYEQYFGPGTRLTVT.

This clone has more than one count but fewer than ten. V usage is TRBV11-3 and J usage is TRBJ1-2; D might be TRBD1 (5 bases). CDR1 and CDR2 from the germline V gene are SGHNT and YENEEA. The CDR3 spans 13 residues. The germline V and J ends were trimmed by 5 bases and 14 bases, with 21 bases remaining between them. The CDR3 region is CASSPGDDSSCTF. CDR3 coding DNA: TGTGCCAGCAGCCCGGGGGACGACAGTTCGTGTACCTTC.

The V call is TRBV18, the J call TRBJ1-1; D gene ambiguous. CDR1 is KGHSH, CDR2 LQKENI, per germline. Trimming took 0 bases from V and 1 from J, leaving 3 bases between them. The CDR3 runs 13 residues. This CDR3 reads CASSPPQNTEAFF. Written as DNA, the CDR3 is TGTGCCAGCTCACCACCACAGAACACTGAAGCTTTCTTT.

The rearrangement joins TRBV5-5 to TRBJ1-1; D gene uncertain. Germline V gene lookup returns CDR1 SGHKS and CDR2 YYEKEE (reference sequence). The CDR3 is 13 amino acids. Trimming took 3 bases from V and 5 from J, leaving 11 bases between them. The CDR3 spells CASSSAGGTEAFF. CDR3 nucleotide sequence: TGTGCCAGCAGCTCGGCAGGCGGGACTGAAGCTTTCTTT.